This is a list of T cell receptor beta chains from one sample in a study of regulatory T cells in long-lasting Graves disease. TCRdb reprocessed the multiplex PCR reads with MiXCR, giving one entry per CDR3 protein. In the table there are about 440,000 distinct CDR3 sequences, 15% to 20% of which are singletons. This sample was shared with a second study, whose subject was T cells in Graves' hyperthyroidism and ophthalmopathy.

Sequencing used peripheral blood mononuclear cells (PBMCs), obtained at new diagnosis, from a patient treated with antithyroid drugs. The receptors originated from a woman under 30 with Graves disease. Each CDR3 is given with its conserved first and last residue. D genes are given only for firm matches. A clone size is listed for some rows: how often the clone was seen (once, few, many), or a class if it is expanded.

CDR3: CAWSQDVGYTF
DNA: TGTGCCTGGAGTCAAGACGTGGGCTACACCTTC
V: TRBV30
size: many
J: TRBJ1-2
D: -

CDR3: CASSPQGYGYTF
DNA: TGTGCCAGCAGTCCTCAGGGGTATGGCTACACCTTC
V: TRBV12-3/TRBV12-4
size: many
J: TRBJ1-2
D: -

CDR3: CASSPTLAGVYEQFF
DNA: TGTGCCAGCAGCCCAACACTAGCGGGAGTGTATGAGCAGTTCTTC
V: TRBV3-1
size: many
J: TRBJ2-1
D: TRBD2

CDR3: CASRGQFSNTEAFF
DNA: TGTGCCAGCAGGGGGCAATTTTCGAACACTGAAGCTTTCTTT
V: TRBV25-1
size: -
J: TRBJ1-1
D: -

CDR3: CASSLIGAGTEVFF
DNA: TGTGCCAGCAGTTTGATTGGGGCCGGGACAGAGGTATTTTTT
V: TRBV12-3/TRBV12-4
size: -
J: TRBJ1-5
D: TRBD1

CDR3: CASSAGVQPQHF
DNA: TGTGCCAGCTCGGCAGGTGTTCAGCCCCAGCATTTT
V: TRBV18
size: many
J: TRBJ1-5
D: -

CDR3: CARFRDSNTDTQYF
DNA: TGCGCCAGATTCCGGGACTCGAACACAGATACGCAGTATTTT
V: TRBV5-1
size: many
J: TRBJ2-3
D: -

CDR3: CASSVLSVVGFHEQYF
DNA: TGCGCCAGCAGCGTGCTGTCTGTGGTCGGTTTCCACGAGCAGTACTTC
V: TRBV5-1
size: -
J: TRBJ2-7
D: -

CDR3: CASTWVDYNEQFF
DNA: TGTGCCAGCACGTGGGTAGATTACAATGAGCAGTTCTTC
V: TRBV28
size: few
J: TRBJ2-1
D: -

CDR3: CASSPGPVPTGYEQYF
DNA: TGTGCCAGCAGCCCAGGGCCTGTCCCCACTGGGTACGAGCAGTACTTC
V: TRBV27
size: many
J: TRBJ2-7
D: -

CDR3: CSVDSNRVLGIQYF
DNA: TGCAGCGTTGATAGTAATAGGGTGTTAGGTATTCAGTACTTC
V: TRBV29-1
size: -
J: TRBJ2-4
D: -

CDR3: CASSVSSGRANEQFF
DNA: TGTGCCAGCAGCGTATCAAGCGGGAGGGCCAATGAGCAGTTCTTC
V: TRBV9
size: few
J: TRBJ2-1
D: TRBD2

CDR3: CSVEFPSGYKETQYF
DNA: TGCAGCGTTGAATTCCCTAGCGGGTATAAAGAGACCCAGTACTTC
V: TRBV29-1
size: -
J: TRBJ2-5
D: TRBD2

CDR3: CASRTLRGSSYGYTF
DNA: TGTGCCAGCAGGACCTTGAGGGGTTCCAGCTATGGCTACACCTTC
V: TRBV11-2
size: -
J: TRBJ1-2
D: -

CDR3: CASSLETSGALYNEQFF
DNA: TGTGCCAGCAGTTTAGAAACTAGCGGGGCCCTCTACAATGAGCAGTTCTTC
V: TRBV12-3/TRBV12-4
size: -
J: TRBJ2-1
D: TRBD2

CDR3: CASSWPPGPAPYEQYF
DNA: TGTGCCAGCAGCTGGCCACCGGGTCCAGCACCCTACGAGCAGTACTTC
V: TRBV5-6
size: many
J: TRBJ2-7
D: -

CDR3: CASSPVTGAGNTIYF
DNA: TGCGCCAGCAGCCCAGTGACAGGGGCAGGAAACACCATATATTTT
V: TRBV5-1
size: -
J: TRBJ1-3
D: TRBD1

CDR3: CSATRQDPSTDTQYF
DNA: TGCAGTGCTACTAGACAGGACCCTAGCACAGATACGCAGTATTTT
V: TRBV20-1
size: many
J: TRBJ2-3
D: -

CDR3: CASSFAAEGTGELFF
DNA: TGTGCCAGCAGCTTCGCGGCCGAAGGTACCGGGGAGCTGTTTTTT
V: TRBV7-3
size: few
J: TRBJ2-2
D: -

CDR3: CASRVQGATEAFF
DNA: TGTGCCAGTAGAGTACAGGGGGCCACTGAAGCTTTCTTT
V: TRBV2
size: many
J: TRBJ1-1
D: TRBD1

CDR3: CASSIGTGSLGYTF
DNA: TGTGCCAGCAGCATTGGGACAGGGTCTCTTGGCTACACCTTC
V: TRBV9
size: -
J: TRBJ1-2
D: TRBD1

CDR3: CSASNTGATIGYTF
DNA: TGCAGTGCTTCTAATACAGGGGCGACTATTGGCTACACCTTC
V: TRBV20-1
size: few
J: TRBJ1-2
D: TRBD1

CDR3: CASSPIAGANTGELFF
DNA: TGTGCTAGCAGCCCCATAGCGGGAGCAAACACCGGGGAGCTGTTTTTT
V: TRBV7-7
size: once
J: TRBJ2-2
D: TRBD2

CDR3: CASSTTGGSGANSPLHF
DNA: TGTGCCAGCAGTACGACAGGGGGAAGTGGTGCTAATTCACCCCTCCACTTT
V: TRBV28
size: -
J: TRBJ1-6
D: TRBD1

CDR3: CASSPTGTGCEQYF
DNA: TGCGCCAGCAGCCCAACCGGGACAGGATGCGAGCAGTACTTC
V: TRBV7-9
size: -
J: TRBJ2-7
D: TRBD1

CDR3: CASSPGTSGYNEQFF
DNA: TGTGCCAGCAGCCCCGGGACTAGCGGTTACAATGAGCAGTTCTTC
V: TRBV5-1
size: many
J: TRBJ2-1
D: TRBD2

CDR3: CSARLSRNEQFF
DNA: TGCAGTGCTAGACTCTCTAGGAATGAGCAGTTCTTC
V: TRBV20-1
size: many
J: TRBJ2-1
D: -

CDR3: CASSHFGTVNYEQYF
DNA: TGTGCCAGCAGCCACTTCGGGACGGTGAACTACGAGCAGTACTTC
V: TRBV3-1
size: many
J: TRBJ2-7
D: -

CDR3: CASSLLGLAGGSTDTQYF
DNA: TGTGCCAGCAGTTTACTTGGACTAGCGGGAGGCAGCACAGATACGCAGTATTTT
V: TRBV27
size: many
J: TRBJ2-3
D: TRBD2

CDR3: CASSEFENTEAFF
DNA: TGCGCCAGCAGTGAATTCGAGAACACTGAAGCTTTCTTT
V: TRBV10-2
size: many
J: TRBJ1-1
D: -

CDR3: CASSPLAAGGTGGEQFF
DNA: TGTGCCAGCAGTCCCTTGGCAGCGGGAGGGACTGGGGGTGAGCAGTTCTTC
V: TRBV27
size: many
J: TRBJ2-1
D: TRBD2

CDR3: CASSLISWGTEAFF
DNA: TGTGCCAGCAGTTTAATCTCGTGGGGCACTGAAGCTTTCTTT
V: TRBV28
size: few
J: TRBJ1-1
D: -

CDR3: CAWSRKLETQYF
DNA: TGTGCCTGGAGTAGGAAATTGGAGACCCAGTACTTC
V: TRBV30
size: many
J: TRBJ2-5
D: -

CDR3: CSVDHSSETQYF
DNA: TGCAGCGTTGACCATTCCTCCGAGACCCAGTACTTC
V: TRBV29-1
size: -
J: TRBJ2-5
D: -

CDR3: CASSLRLGGNTEAFF
DNA: TGTGCCAGCAGTTTACGTCTGGGCGGGAACACTGAAGCTTTCTTT
V: TRBV12-3/TRBV12-4
size: few
J: TRBJ1-1
D: -

CDR3: CASSFERGTEAFF
DNA: TGTGCCAGCAGCTTTGAGCGGGGCACTGAAGCTTTCTTT
V: TRBV7-9
size: few
J: TRBJ1-1
D: -

CDR3: CASSLWVVLGETQYF
DNA: TGTGCCAGCAGTTTGTGGGTCGTTTTGGGGGAGACCCAGTACTTC
V: TRBV28
size: many
J: TRBJ2-5
D: -

CDR3: CASSDNGIGYEQYF
DNA: TGTGCCAGCAGTGATAACGGAATTGGCTACGAGCAGTACTTC
V: TRBV28
size: few
J: TRBJ2-7
D: -